The rows below give T cell receptor beta chains drawn from one sample of a study of PD-1 blockade in mismatch repair-deficient tumors. TCRdb keeps only in-frame clones here, not all; method: immunoSEQ multiplex PCR. The sample contains approximately 50,000 clones, roughly 75% of which appear only once. Material: peripheral blood, obtained 4 weeks after starting pembrolizumab. The source is an adult with mismatch repair-deficient cancer. CDR3s include the opening cysteine and the closing phenylalanine or tryptophan. Fields, in order: V gene, D gene, clone size, J gene, CDR3 protein, CDR3 DNA. A D gene is named only where the DNA matches it firmly. Where a row states a size, it is once, few, many or the class of an expanded clone; other rows omit it.

V: TRBV11-1
D: TRBD1
size: -
J: TRBJ2-7
CDR3: CASTELNRGDEQYF
DNA: TGTGCCAGCACCGAATTAAACAGGGGAGACGAGCAGTACTTC

V: TRBV5-8
D: TRBD1
size: -
J: TRBJ2-7
CDR3: CASSLPPGQGNNEQYF
DNA: TGTGCCAGCAGCCTCCCTCCGGGACAGGGGAACAACGAGCAGTACTTC

V: TRBV6-1
D: -
size: -
J: TRBJ2-1
CDR3: CASSTLAWSEQFF
DNA: TGTGCCAGCAGTACCCTGGCTTGGAGTGAGCAGTTCTTC

V: TRBV27
D: -
size: -
J: TRBJ2-1
CDR3: CASSTDYSYNEQFF
DNA: TGTGCCAGCAGTACAGACTACTCCTACAATGAGCAGTTCTTC

V: TRBV9
D: -
size: -
J: TRBJ1-1
CDR3: CASSRISDTEAFF
DNA: TGTGCCAGTTCGAGGATCAGTGACACTGAAGCTTTCTTT

V: TRBV5-4
D: -
size: -
J: TRBJ2-7
CDR3: CASSPVGQGNEQYF
DNA: TGTGCCAGCAGCCCGGTGGGCCAGGGCAACGAGCAGTACTTC

V: TRBV2
D: TRBD2
size: few
J: TRBJ2-7
CDR3: CASKREWYEQYF
DNA: TGTGCCAGCAAGCGGGAATGGTACGAGCAGTACTTC

V: TRBV19
D: -
size: -
J: TRBJ1-2
CDR3: CASSTSGSANYGYTF
DNA: TGTGCCAGTAGTACCTCAGGGTCTGCTAACTATGGCTACACCTTC

V: TRBV11-3
D: -
size: few
J: TRBJ2-3
CDR3: CASSSFRSTDTQYF
DNA: TGTGCCAGCAGCTCATTTCGCAGCACAGATACGCAGTATTTT

V: TRBV30
D: -
size: -
J: TRBJ1-1
CDR3: CAWSVGRTNTEAFF
DNA: TGTGCCTGGAGTGTAGGACGGACGAACACTGAAGCTTTCTTT

V: TRBV6-5
D: TRBD2
size: -
J: TRBJ2-1
CDR3: CASSTLAVGRNEQFF
DNA: TGTGCCAGCAGCACCCTAGCGGTGGGGAGAAATGAGCAGTTCTTC

V: TRBV7-3
D: -
size: -
J: TRBJ2-6
CDR3: CASSLGNSGANVLTF
DNA: TGTGCCAGCAGCTTGGGGAACTCTGGGGCCAACGTCCTGACTTTC

V: TRBV10-3
D: -
size: -
J: TRBJ1-5
CDR3: CAISDVDNQPQHF
DNA: TGTGCCATCAGTGACGTAGACAATCAGCCCCAGCATTTT

V: TRBV10-2
D: TRBD2
size: -
J: TRBJ2-5
CDR3: CASSFVSSGMETQYF
DNA: TGCGCCAGCAGCTTCGTTAGTAGCGGGATGGAGACCCAGTACTTC

V: TRBV6-5
D: TRBD1
size: -
J: TRBJ1-2
CDR3: CASRETGTGASGYTF
DNA: TGTGCCAGCAGGGAAACCGGGACAGGGGCGTCCGGCTACACCTTC

V: TRBV19
D: -
size: -
J: TRBJ2-7
CDR3: CASRGGDSDAYEQYF
DNA: TGTGCCAGCCGGGGGGGGGACAGTGACGCCTACGAGCAGTACTTC

V: TRBV14
D: -
size: -
J: TRBJ2-5
CDR3: CASSQAAGRETQYF
DNA: TGTGCCAGCAGCCAAGCGGCGGGAAGAGAGACCCAGTACTTC

V: TRBV6-1
D: TRBD2
size: -
J: TRBJ2-5
CDR3: CASSLGSGLRETQYF
DNA: TGTGCCAGCAGTTTGGGTAGCGGGCTTCGGGAGACCCAGTACTTC

V: TRBV2
D: TRBD2
size: -
J: TRBJ2-3
CDR3: CASQILAGNTDTQYF
DNA: TGTGCCAGCCAAATTCTAGCGGGTAACACAGATACGCAGTATTTT

V: TRBV6-5
D: TRBD1
size: -
J: TRBJ2-7
CDR3: CASSYSFRDSLYEQYF
DNA: TGTGCCAGCAGTTACTCTTTCCGGGACAGCCTCTACGAGCAGTACTTC

V: TRBV6-5
D: TRBD2
size: few
J: TRBJ2-7
CDR3: CASSYSREGYEQYF
DNA: TGTGCCAGCAGTTACTCGCGGGAGGGATACGAGCAGTACTTC

V: TRBV4-1
D: -
size: -
J: TRBJ1-1
CDR3: CASSQDPALSEAFF
DNA: TGCGCCAGCAGCCAAGACCCGGCCTTATCGGAAGCTTTCTTT

V: TRBV6-1
D: TRBD2
size: -
J: TRBJ2-3
CDR3: CATQGLAGAADTQYF
DNA: TGTGCCACCCAAGGACTAGCGGGAGCGGCAGATACGCAGTATTTT

V: TRBV27
D: -
size: -
J: TRBJ1-2
CDR3: CASSPTFFLGSNYGYTF
DNA: TGTGCCAGCAGTCCGACCTTCTTTTTAGGGAGCAACTATGGCTACACCTTC

V: TRBV11-3
D: TRBD2
size: -
J: TRBJ2-3
CDR3: CASRSGTSGTTDTQYF
DNA: TGTGCCAGCAGGTCCGGGACTAGCGGCACCACAGATACGCAGTATTTT

V: TRBV10-2
D: -
size: once
J: TRBJ2-1
CDR3: CASSETSYNEQFF
DNA: TGCGCCAGCAGTGAAACTAGCTACAATGAGCAGTTCTTC

V: TRBV11-2
D: -
size: -
J: TRBJ2-7
CDR3: CASSQRGLSYEQYF
DNA: TGTGCCAGCAGTCAAAGAGGGCTCTCCTACGAGCAGTACTTC

V: TRBV7-9
D: -
size: once
J: TRBJ2-2
CDR3: CASSLPRYRINTGELFF
DNA: TGTGCCAGCAGCTTACCCCGCTACAGGATTAACACCGGGGAGCTGTTTTTT

V: TRBV30
D: -
size: few
J: TRBJ1-2
CDR3: CAWEDTPGGGYTF
DNA: TGTGCCTGGGAGGACACACCCGGGGGTGGCTACACCTTC

V: TRBV6-5
D: -
size: -
J: TRBJ2-2
CDR3: CASSYSRVLGRELFF
DNA: TGTGCCAGCAGTTACTCGCGGGTCTTAGGAAGGGAGCTGTTTTTT

V: TRBV12-5
D: -
size: once
J: TRBJ2-3
CDR3: CASGQTQVTDTQYF
DNA: TGTGCTAGTGGCCAAACACAGGTCACAGATACGCAGTATTTT

V: TRBV2
D: TRBD1
size: once
J: TRBJ1-2
CDR3: CATKIQGDYGYTF
DNA: TGTGCCACCAAAATCCAGGGGGACTATGGCTACACCTTC

V: TRBV5-1
D: -
size: -
J: TRBJ2-1
CDR3: CASSLGQVGLYNEQFF
DNA: TGCGCCAGCAGCTTGGGGCAGGTAGGGCTCTACAATGAGCAGTTCTTC

V: TRBV5-4
D: -
size: -
J: TRBJ2-1
CDR3: CASSIGTIYEQFF
DNA: TGTGCCAGCAGCATAGGGACAATATATGAGCAGTTCTTC

V: TRBV15
D: -
size: -
J: TRBJ1-1
CDR3: CATSRDWAEEQGNTEAFF
DNA: TGTGCCACCAGCAGAGATTGGGCCGAGGAACAGGGTAATACTGAAGCTTTCTTT

V: TRBV7-9
D: TRBD2
size: -
J: TRBJ2-1
CDR3: CASSSPGLAGGNEQFF
DNA: TGTGCCAGCAGCTCTCCGGGACTAGCGGGAGGCAATGAGCAGTTCTTC

V: TRBV10-3
D: TRBD2
size: -
J: TRBJ2-3
CDR3: CAIGREKRATDTQYF
DNA: TGTGCCATCGGGCGGGAGAAGCGCGCCACAGATACGCAGTATTTT

V: TRBV28
D: -
size: -
J: TRBJ2-1
CDR3: CASHQDIEQFF
DNA: TGTGCCAGCCATCAGGATATCGAGCAGTTCTTC

V: TRBV19
D: -
size: -
J: TRBJ1-4
CDR3: CASNRGREAEKLFF
DNA: TGTGCCAGTAATAGGGGACGGGAGGCTGAAAAACTGTTTTTT

V: TRBV5-8
D: TRBD1
size: -
J: TRBJ2-6
CDR3: CASSFTGARSGANVLTF
DNA: TGTGCCAGCAGCTTCACAGGGGCCCGCTCTGGGGCCAACGTCCTGACTTTC

V: TRBV6-1
D: TRBD1
size: -
J: TRBJ1-2
CDR3: CAEGDRGLYYGYTF
DNA: TGTGCCGAAGGGGACAGGGGGCTGTATTATGGCTACACCTTC

V: TRBV14
D: -
size: -
J: TRBJ2-7
CDR3: CASSLGTTHYEQYF
DNA: TGTGCCAGCAGCCTCGGGACAACTCACTACGAGCAGTACTTC

V: TRBV11-2
D: TRBD1
size: -
J: TRBJ1-2
CDR3: CASSFGQGYGYTF
DNA: TGTGCCAGCAGCTTCGGACAGGGGTATGGCTACACCTTC